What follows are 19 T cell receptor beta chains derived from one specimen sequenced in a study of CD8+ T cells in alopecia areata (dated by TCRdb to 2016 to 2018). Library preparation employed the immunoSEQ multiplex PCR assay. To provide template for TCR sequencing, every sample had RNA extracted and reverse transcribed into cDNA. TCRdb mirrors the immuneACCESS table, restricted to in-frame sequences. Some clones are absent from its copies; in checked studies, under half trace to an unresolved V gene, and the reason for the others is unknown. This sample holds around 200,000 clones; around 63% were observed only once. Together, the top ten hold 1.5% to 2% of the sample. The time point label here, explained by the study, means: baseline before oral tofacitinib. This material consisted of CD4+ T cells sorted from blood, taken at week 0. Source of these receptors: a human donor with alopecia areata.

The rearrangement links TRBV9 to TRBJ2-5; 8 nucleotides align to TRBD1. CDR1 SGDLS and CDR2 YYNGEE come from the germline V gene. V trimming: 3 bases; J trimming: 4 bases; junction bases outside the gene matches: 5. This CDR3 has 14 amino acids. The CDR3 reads CASSADRGGETQYF. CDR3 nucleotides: TGTGCCAGCAGCGCAGACAGGGGTGGAGAGACCCAGTACTTC. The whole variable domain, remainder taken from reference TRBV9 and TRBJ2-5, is DSGVTQTPKHLITATGQRVTLRCSPRSGDLSVYWYQQSLDQGLQFLIQYYNGEERAKGNILERFSAQQFPDLHSELNLSSLELGDSALYFCASSADRGGETQYFGPGTRLLVL.

The CDR3 nucleotides are TGCAGCGTTGAAGTGGCCAGGGACCGCGAGCAGTACTTC. Translating it yields CSVEVARDREQYF. The chain recombines TRBV29-1 with TRBJ2-7, with D perhaps being TRBD1 or TRBD2 (5 bases each). CDR1 SQVTM and CDR2 ANQGSEA come from the germline V gene. V lost 1 base and J 6 bases, leaving 13 bases between the germline ends. The CDR3 is 13 amino acids.

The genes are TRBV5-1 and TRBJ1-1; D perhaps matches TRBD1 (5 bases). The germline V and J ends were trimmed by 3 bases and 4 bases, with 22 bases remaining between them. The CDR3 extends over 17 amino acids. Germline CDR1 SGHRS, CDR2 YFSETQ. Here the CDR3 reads CASSWGLQAWVSTEAFF. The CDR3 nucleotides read TGCGCCAGCAGCTGGGGACTACAGGCCTGGGTAAGCACTGAAGCTTTCTTT.

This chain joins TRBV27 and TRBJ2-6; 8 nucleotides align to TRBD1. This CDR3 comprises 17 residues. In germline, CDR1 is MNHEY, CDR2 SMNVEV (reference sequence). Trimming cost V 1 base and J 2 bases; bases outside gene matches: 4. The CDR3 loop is CASSLWQGAPGANVLTF. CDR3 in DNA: TGTGCCAGCAGTTTATGGCAGGGGGCGCCTGGGGCCAACGTCCTGACTTTC. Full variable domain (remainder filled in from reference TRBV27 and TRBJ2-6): EAQVTQNPRYLITVTGKKLTVTCSQNMNHEYMSWYRQDPGLGLRQIYYSMNVEVTDKGDVPEGYKVSRKEKRNFPLILESPSPNQTSLYFCASSLWQGAPGANVLTFGAGSRLTVL.

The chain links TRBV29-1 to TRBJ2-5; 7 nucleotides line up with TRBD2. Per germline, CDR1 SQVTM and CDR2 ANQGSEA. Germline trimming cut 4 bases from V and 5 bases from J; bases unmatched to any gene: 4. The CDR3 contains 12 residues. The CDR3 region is CSVGLAQETQYF. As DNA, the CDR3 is TGCAGCGTTGGACTAGCTCAGGAGACCCAGTACTTC.

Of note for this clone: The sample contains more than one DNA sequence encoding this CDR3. Written as DNA, the CDR3 is TGCGCCAGCAGCTTGGAGGTGAACACTGAAGCTTTCTTT. This codes for CASSLEVNTEAFF. V is TRBV5-1 and J is TRBJ1-1; no clear D. Between the trimmed V and J ends, which lost 0 bases and 0 bases, there was a span of 3 bases. Germline-derived CDR1 and CDR2 are SGHRS and YFSETQ. The CDR3 consists of 13 residues.

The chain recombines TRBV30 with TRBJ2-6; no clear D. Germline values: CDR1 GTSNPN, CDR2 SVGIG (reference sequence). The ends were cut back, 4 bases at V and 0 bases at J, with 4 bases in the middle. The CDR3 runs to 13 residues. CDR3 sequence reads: CAWKGSGANVLTF. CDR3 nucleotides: TGTGCCTGGAAGGGCTCTGGGGCCAACGTCCTGACTTTC. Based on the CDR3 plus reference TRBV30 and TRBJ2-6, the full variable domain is SQTIHQWPATLVQPVGSPLSLECTVEGTSNPNLYWYRQAAGRGLQLLFYSVGIGQISSEVPQNLSASRPQDRQFILSSKKLLLSDSGFYLCAWKGSGANVLTFGAGSRLTVL.

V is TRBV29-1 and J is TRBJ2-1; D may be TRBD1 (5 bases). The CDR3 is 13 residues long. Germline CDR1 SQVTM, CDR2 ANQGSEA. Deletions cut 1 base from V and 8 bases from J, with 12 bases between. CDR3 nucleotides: TGCAGCGTTGAAGGGCAGGGTGGGGATGAGCAGTTCTTC. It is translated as CSVEGQGGDEQFF.

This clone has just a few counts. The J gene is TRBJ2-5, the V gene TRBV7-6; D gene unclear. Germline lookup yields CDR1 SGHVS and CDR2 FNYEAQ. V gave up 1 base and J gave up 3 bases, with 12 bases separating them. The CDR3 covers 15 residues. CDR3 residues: CASSLGPRTEETQYF. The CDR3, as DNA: TGTGCCAGCAGCTTAGGCCCACGAACTGAAGAGACCCAGTACTTC. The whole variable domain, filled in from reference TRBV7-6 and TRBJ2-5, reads GAGVSQSPRYKVTKRGQDVALRCDPISGHVSLYWYRQALGQGPEFLTYFNYEAQQDKSGLPNDRFSAERPEGSISTLTIQRTEQRDSAMYRCASSLGPRTEETQYFGPGTRLLVL.

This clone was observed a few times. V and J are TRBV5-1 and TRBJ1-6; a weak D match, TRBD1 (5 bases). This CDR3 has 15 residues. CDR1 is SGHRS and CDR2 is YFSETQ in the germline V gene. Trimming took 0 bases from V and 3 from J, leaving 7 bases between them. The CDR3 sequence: CASSLDGGYNSPLHF. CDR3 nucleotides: TGCGCCAGCAGCTTGGACGGGGGCTATAATTCACCCCTCCACTTT.

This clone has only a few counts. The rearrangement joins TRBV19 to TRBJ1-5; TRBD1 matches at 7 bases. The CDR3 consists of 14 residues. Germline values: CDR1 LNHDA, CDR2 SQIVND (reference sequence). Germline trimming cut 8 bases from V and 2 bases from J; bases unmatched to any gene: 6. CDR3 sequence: CASRQGDGNQPQHF. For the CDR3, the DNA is TGTGCCAGTCGACAGGGAGATGGCAATCAGCCCCAGCATTTT. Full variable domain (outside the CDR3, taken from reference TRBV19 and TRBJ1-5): DGGITQSPKYLFRKEGQNVTLSCEQNLNHDAMYWYRQDPGQGLRLIYYSQIVNDFQKGDIAEGYSVSREKKESFPLTVTSAQKNPTAFYLCASRQGDGNQPQHFGDGTRLSIL.

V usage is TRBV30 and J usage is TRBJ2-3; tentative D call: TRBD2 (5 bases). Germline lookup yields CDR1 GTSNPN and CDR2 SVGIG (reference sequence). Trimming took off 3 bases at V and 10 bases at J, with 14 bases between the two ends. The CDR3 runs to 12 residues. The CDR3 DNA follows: TGTGCCTGGAGCCCCCGGGATCTGGCGCAGTATTTT. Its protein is CAWSPRDLAQYF.

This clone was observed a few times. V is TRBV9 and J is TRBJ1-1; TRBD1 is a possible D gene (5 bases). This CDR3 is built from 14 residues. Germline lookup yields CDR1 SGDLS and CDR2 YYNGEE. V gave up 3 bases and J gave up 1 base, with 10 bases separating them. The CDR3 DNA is TGTGCCAGCAGCGCTTTTCAGGGGAACACTGAAGCTTTCTTT. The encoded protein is CASSAFQGNTEAFF.

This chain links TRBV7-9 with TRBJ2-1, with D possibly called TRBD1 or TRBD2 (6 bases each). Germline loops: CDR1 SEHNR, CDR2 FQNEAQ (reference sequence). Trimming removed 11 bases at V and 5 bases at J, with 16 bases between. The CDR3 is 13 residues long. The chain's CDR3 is CAYRRGRNNEQFF. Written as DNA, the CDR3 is TGTGCCTACCGTCGGGGGCGCAACAATGAGCAGTTCTTC.

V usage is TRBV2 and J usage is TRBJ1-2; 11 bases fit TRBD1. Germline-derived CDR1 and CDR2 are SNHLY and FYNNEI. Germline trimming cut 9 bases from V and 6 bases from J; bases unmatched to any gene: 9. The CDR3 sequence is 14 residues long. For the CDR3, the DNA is TGTGCCAGTTTACGTGGACAGGGGGCTAATGGCTACACCTTC. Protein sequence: CASLRGQGANGYTF.

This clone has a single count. The chain's CDR3 is CASSLAHSEQYF. In DNA, the CDR3 is TGTGCCAGCAGCTTGGCCCACTCTGAGCAGTACTTC. The chain recombines TRBV5-6 with TRBJ2-7, with D unresolved. The ends were cut back, 0 bases at V and 7 bases at J, with 8 bases in the middle. Germline lookup yields CDR1 SGHDT and CDR2 YYEEEE. The CDR3 spans 12 residues.

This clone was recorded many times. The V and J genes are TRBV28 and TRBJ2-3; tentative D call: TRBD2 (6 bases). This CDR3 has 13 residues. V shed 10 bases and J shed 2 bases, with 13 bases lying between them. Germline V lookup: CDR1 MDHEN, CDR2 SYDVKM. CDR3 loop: CATGLGPTDTQYF. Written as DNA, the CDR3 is TGTGCCACGGGACTGGGACCCACAGATACGCAGTATTTT.

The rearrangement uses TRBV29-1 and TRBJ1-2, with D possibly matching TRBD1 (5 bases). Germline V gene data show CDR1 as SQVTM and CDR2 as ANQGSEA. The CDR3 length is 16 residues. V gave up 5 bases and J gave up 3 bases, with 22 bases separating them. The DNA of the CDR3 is TGCAGCGTTACGCCCAGGGCGTCCTACCCGGACTATGGCTACACCTTC. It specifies CSVTPRASYPDYGYTF.

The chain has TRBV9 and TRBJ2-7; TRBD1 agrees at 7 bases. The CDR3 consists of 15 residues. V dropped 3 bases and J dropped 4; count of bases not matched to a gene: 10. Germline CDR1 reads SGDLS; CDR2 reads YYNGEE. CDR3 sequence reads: CASSGGGGKHYEQYF. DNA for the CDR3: TGTGCCAGCAGCGGAGGGGGCGGAAAGCATTACGAGCAGTACTTC.